This TCR beta chain was sequenced during a study of blood T cell repertoires in COVID-19. Study at large: In each case, the material was cDNA or gDNA derived from T cells, B-cell-depleted T cells, or PBMCs.

Cohorts were determined from participant-reported clinical history. Data came from immunoSEQ multiplex PCR; TCRdb stores just in-frame clones and leaves some out. Among fewer than 350,000 clones listed, 85% were seen once. J lost 0 bases, V lost 1 base, and 6 bases had no gene match. CDR3 length equals 17 residues. The germline V gene has CDR1 SGHVS and CDR2 FNYEAQ. The chain employs TRBV7-6 and TRBJ2-7; TRBD1 agrees at 10 bases. The sequencing input was PBMCs or T cells enriched from blood (not recorded which). The TCR sequence derives from a woman under 40 who had been exposed to COVID-19. Here the CDR3 reads CASSLGTGGSSSYEQYF. CDR3 sequence (DNA): TGTGCCAGCAGCTTAGGGACAGGGGGTTCGAGCTCCTACGAGCAGTACTTC.